The rows below give T cell receptor beta chains drawn from one sample of a study of blood T cell repertoires in COVID-19. The table came from immunoSEQ multiplex PCR; TCRdb's copy has only in-frame clones and leaves some out. The table includes about 480,000 clones, roughly 89% detected once. Material for sequencing was peripheral blood. The receptors originated from a woman aged 45 to 65 with COVID-19, enrolled during active disease. Each CDR3 is given with its conserved first and last residue. A D gene is named only where the DNA matches it firmly. Clone size appears in some rows only: once, few, many, or a class for an expanded clone.

TRBD2	.	TRBJ2-3	TRBV9	CASSVLGLAVDTQYF	TGTGCCAGCAGCGTATTGGGACTAGCAGTAGATACGCAGTATTTT
TRBD1	.	TRBJ1-1	TRBV6-2/TRBV6-3	CASSFIGGLTEAFF	TGTGCCAGCAGTTTTATAGGGGGCCTAACTGAAGCTTTCTTT
TRBD1	.	TRBJ2-7	TRBV5-3	CARSLEGQGGFSYEQYF	TGTGCCAGAAGCTTGGAAGGACAGGGGGGGTTCTCCTACGAGCAGTACTTC
.	once	TRBJ1-5	TRBV19	CASSSMGLNSGSNQPQHF	TGTGCCAGTAGTTCAATGGGGTTAAACAGCGGGAGCAATCAGCCCCAGCATTTT
TRBD2	.	TRBJ2-3	TRBV19	CASSIDGTSGGDLTDTQYF	TGTGCCAGTAGTATAGACGGGACTAGCGGGGGAGACCTCACAGATACGCAGTATTTT
.	.	TRBJ2-7	TRBV27	CASSSSREQYF	TGTGCCAGCAGTTCTAGCCGGGAGCAGTACTTC
.	few	TRBJ1-5	TRBV7-8	CASSSWTDSNQPQHF	TGTGCCAGCAGCTCGTGGACAGATAGCAATCAGCCCCAGCATTTT
TRBD1	.	TRBJ2-7	TRBV5-4	CASSLGTGGAYEQYF	TGTGCCAGCAGCTTAGGGACAGGGGGGGCCTACGAGCAGTACTTC
.	.	TRBJ1-1	TRBV20-1	CSASVPRWAVNTEAFF	TGCAGTGCTAGTGTCCCCCGGTGGGCAGTGAACACTGAAGCTTTCTTT
.	.	TRBJ1-2	TRBV6-6	CASSYRGANYGYTF	TGTGCCAGCAGTTACAGGGGCGCGAACTATGGCTACACCTTC
TRBD2	.	TRBJ2-2	TRBV19	CASSNQLAGNTGELFF	TGTGCCAGTAGTAACCAACTAGCGGGGAACACCGGGGAGCTGTTTTTT
.	.	TRBJ2-4	TRBV15	CATSEGGIAKNIQYF	TGTGCCACCTCGGAGGGGGGGATAGCCAAAAACATTCAGTACTTC
.	.	TRBJ1-4	TRBV9	CASSAHSGTTTTNEKLFF	TGTGCCAGCAGCGCCCACTCCGGGACAACTACAACTAATGAAAAACTGTTTTTT
TRBD2	.	TRBJ2-7	TRBV9	CASSPGLAREQYF	TGTGCCAGCAGCCCCGGACTAGCGAGGGAGCAGTACTTC
.	.	TRBJ1-2	TRBV13	CASSFSPAAGAGYTF	TGTGCCAGCAGCTTCAGTCCGGCAGCGGGCGCTGGCTACACCTTC
.	.	TRBJ2-7	TRBV11-2	CASSSSPYEQYF	TGTGCCAGCAGCTCCTCCCCCTACGAGCAGTACTTC
.	.	TRBJ1-2	TRBV19	CASSYRDLQNYGYTF	TGTGCCAGTAGTTACAGGGATTTACAGAACTATGGCTACACCTTC
.	.	TRBJ2-6	TRBV19	CASSSPHRDSGANVLTF	TGTGCCAGTAGTTCACCCCACAGGGACTCTGGGGCCAACGTCCTGACTTTC
.	once	TRBJ1-2	TRBV19	CASTIAGRDGYTF	TGTGCCAGTACCATTGCAGGGAGGGATGGCTACACCTTC
TRBD2	.	TRBJ2-3	TRBV2	CASSERLAGDDTQYF	TGTGCCAGCAGTGAACGACTAGCGGGGGATGATACGCAGTATTTT
TRBD1	.	TRBJ1-4	TRBV5-6	CASSWATGGQEKLFF	TGTGCCAGCAGCTGGGCGACAGGGGGCCAGGAAAAACTGTTTTTT
.	.	TRBJ1-6	TRBV5-5	CASSLGFRDSPLHF	TGTGCCAGCAGCTTGGGCTTTCGGGATTCACCCCTCCACTTT
TRBD2	.	TRBJ2-1	TRBV5-4	CASSPPVRGGYNEQFF	TGTGCCAGCAGCCCCCCGGTTCGGGGGGGATACAATGAGCAGTTCTTC
.	.	TRBJ1-5	TRBV9	CASSATGQYNQPQHF	TGTGCCAGCAGCGCTACCGGACAGTACAATCAGCCCCAGCATTTT
.	.	TRBJ1-4	TRBV3-1/TRBV3-2	CASSPPGIHTNEKLFF	TGTGCCAGCAGCCCCCCAGGGATACACACTAATGAAAAACTGTTTTTT
.	.	TRBJ1-6	TRBV7-9	CASSSDRIDSPLHF	TGTGCCAGCAGCTCCGACAGGATCGATTCACCCCTCCACTTT
.	.	TRBJ1-2	TRBV5-1	CASSLDPGAGGYTF	TGCGCCAGCAGCTTGGACCCAGGGGCGGGTGGCTACACCTTC
.	.	TRBJ2-7	TRBV4-2	CASSHDSLSEQYF	TGTGCCAGCAGCCACGACTCTCTCAGCGAGCAGTACTTC
.	.	TRBJ1-1	TRBV5-1	CASSLEVRVGGTEAFF	TGCGCCAGCAGCTTGGAGGTTCGGGTAGGCGGCACTGAAGCTTTCTTT
.	.	TRBJ2-7	TRBV19	CASSRRLTYEQYF	TGTGCCAGTAGTAGGAGGCTAACCTACGAGCAGTACTTC
.	.	TRBJ1-2	TRBV6-1	CASSDPGQYYGYTF	TGTGCCAGCAGTGATCCAGGACAGTATTATGGCTACACCTTC